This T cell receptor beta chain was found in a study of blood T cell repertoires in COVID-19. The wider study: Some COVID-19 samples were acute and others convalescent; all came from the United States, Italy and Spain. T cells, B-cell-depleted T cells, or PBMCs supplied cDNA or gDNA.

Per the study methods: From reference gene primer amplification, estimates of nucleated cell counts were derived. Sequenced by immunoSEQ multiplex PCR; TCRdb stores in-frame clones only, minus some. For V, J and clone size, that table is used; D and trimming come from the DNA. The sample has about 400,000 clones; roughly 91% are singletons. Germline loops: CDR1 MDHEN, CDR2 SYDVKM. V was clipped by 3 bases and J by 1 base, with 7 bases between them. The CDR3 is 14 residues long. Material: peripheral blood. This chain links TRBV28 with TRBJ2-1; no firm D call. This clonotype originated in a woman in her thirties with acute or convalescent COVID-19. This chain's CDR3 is CASSLTRSYNEQFF. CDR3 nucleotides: TGTGCCAGCAGTTTGACACGATCCTACAATGAGCAGTTCTTC. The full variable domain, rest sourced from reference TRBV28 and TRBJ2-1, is DVKVTQSSRYLVKRTGEKVFLECVQDMDHENMFWYRQDPGLGLRLIYFSYDVKMKEKGDIPEGYSVSREKKERFSLILESASTNQTSMYLCASSLTRSYNEQFFGPGTRLTVL.